This paragraph covers one TCR beta chain sequence. Its antigen remains unidentified. This sample was taken from a study of cytomegalovirus exposure and HLA in healthy donors. Across the whole study: Ancestry clustering placed 81% of around 400 genotyped donors in the Caucasian-associated cluster.

The CDR3 is 11 residues long. Germline V CDR1 and CDR2: LNHDA, SQIVND (reference sequence). With V trimmed by 5 bases and J by 12 bases, 5 bases remained unmatched. The PCR was carried out with 60 Vbeta primers and 13 Jbeta primers. Sequenced by immunoSEQ multiplex PCR; TCRdb stores in-frame clones only, minus some. Among roughly 170,000 clones listed, less than 85% were seen once. Notes on the study in general: Rare TCR sequences dominated, though some public TCRs recurred in many donors. In a later analysis, HLA-associated TCR beta chains were more clonally expanded than equally common others. Reported performance of the classifier showed diagnosis of cytomegalovirus status with high specificity and sensitivity.

The source is a man in his late teens or twenties in good health and CMV-seronegative. The chain has TRBV19 and TRBJ2-7; 9 nucleotides agree with TRBD1. The specimen sequenced was PBMCs. The CDR3 loop reads CASSVGDRAYF. The CDR3 DNA reads TGTGCCAGTAGTGTAGGGGACAGGGCGTACTTC.